Shown below are 6 T cell receptor beta chains from a single sample sequenced in a study of T cells in Graves' hyperthyroidism and ophthalmopathy (dated by TCRdb to the late 2010s). Receptor libraries were prepared by multiplex PCR. Sequencing took place on an Illumina HiSeq 2000. TCR beta CDR3 regions were amplified from RNA transcripts. The first round of RT-PCR for the TCR CDR3 was performed with the HTBI primer set and the Qiagen OneStep RT-PCR kit. TCRdb redid the processing of the public reads, applying fastp at Q25 and MiXCR, and retained in-frame beta chains. A single entry per CDR3 protein holds the most common genes and DNA from its merged rows. The sample table contains under 550,000 distinct CDR3 sequences; only one count was recorded for nearly 20% of them. Over 45% of the sample belongs to the ten largest clones. The sample was blood. The receptors stem from a middle-aged man with Graves' ophthalmopathy.

The rearrangement joins TRBV28 to TRBJ1-4; D possibly corresponds to TRBD1 (6 bases). From germline, CDR1 is MDHEN and CDR2 SYDVKM. This CDR3 is built from 16 residues. With 2 bases removed from V and 8 bases from J, the gap between germline ends came to 18 bases. DNA of the CDR3: TGTGCCAGCAGTTTAGGGTCCCAGGGGACAAGGGAAAAACTGTTTTTT. Translated: CASSLGSQGTREKLFF.

This clonotype was seen only a few times. The chain couples TRBV2 to TRBJ2-5; weak D call: TRBD2 (6 bases). CDR1 and CDR2 (germline): SNHLY, FYNNEI. Trimming stripped 1 base from V and 3 bases from J, with 9 bases between. The CDR3 has 14 residues. The DNA of the CDR3 is TGTGCCAGCAGTGAAGGGAGGGCCAAAGAGACCCAGTACTTC. Its translation is CASSEGRAKETQYF.

The chain couples TRBV20-1 to TRBJ2-1; 10 nucleotides match TRBD2. V lost 1 base and J lost 8; bases outside the gene matches: 11. Per the germline V gene, CDR1 is DFQATT and CDR2 is SNEGSKA (reference sequence). This CDR3 spans 16 amino acids. The CDR3 sequence: CSARGGQRGGIDEQFF. CDR3 nucleotide sequence: TGCAGTGCTAGAGGGGGCCAGCGGGGGGGCATCGATGAGCAGTTCTTC.

This clonotype has more than one count but fewer than ten. This chain uses TRBV19 with TRBJ2-1; D could derive from TRBD1 or TRBD2 (7 bases each). CDR3 length: 13 amino acids. The germline V and J ends were trimmed by 5 bases and 10 bases, with 15 bases remaining between them. The germline V gene has CDR1 LNHDA and CDR2 SQIVND (reference sequence). The CDR3 region has the DNA TGTGCCAGTAGTTATCAGGGGGGGTACGAGCAGTTCTTC. Its translation: CASSYQGGYEQFF.

This clonotype was seen a few times. This rearrangement joins TRBV4-1 to TRBJ2-7, with 11 bases matching TRBD2. The CDR3 is 17 residues long. J lost 4 bases, V lost 0 bases, and 8 bases had no gene match. Per the germline V gene, CDR1 is MGHRA and CDR2 is YSYEKL. The CDR3 nucleotides read TGCGCCAGCAGCCAAGAAGGGACTAGCGGTCTACTTTACGAGCAGTACTTC. It translates to CASSQEGTSGLLYEQYF.

J is TRBJ2-1 and V is TRBV5-4; no reliable D call. V lost 4 bases and J 5 bases, leaving 10 bases between the germline ends. The CDR3 extends over 13 amino acids. Germline CDR1 reads SGHNT; CDR2 reads YYREEE (reference sequence). This CDR3 is CASSPPSDNEQFF. The CDR3 bases are TGTGCCAGCAGCCCCCCATCGGACAATGAGCAGTTCTTC.